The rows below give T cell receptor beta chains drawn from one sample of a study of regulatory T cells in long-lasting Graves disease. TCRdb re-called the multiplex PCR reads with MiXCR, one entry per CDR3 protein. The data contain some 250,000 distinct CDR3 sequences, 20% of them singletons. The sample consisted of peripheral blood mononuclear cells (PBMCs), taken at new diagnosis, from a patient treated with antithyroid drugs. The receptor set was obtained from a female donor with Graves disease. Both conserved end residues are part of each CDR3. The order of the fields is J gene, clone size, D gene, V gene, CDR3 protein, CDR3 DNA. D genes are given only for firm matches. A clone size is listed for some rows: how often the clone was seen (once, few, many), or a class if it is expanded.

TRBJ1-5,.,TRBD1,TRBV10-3,CAISERQGATNQPQHF,TGTGCCATCAGTGAGCGACAGGGGGCTACCAATCAGCCCCAGCATTTT
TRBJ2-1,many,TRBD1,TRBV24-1,CATSDRDRRNEQFF,TGTGCCACCAGTGATCGGGACAGGAGGAATGAGCAGTTCTTC
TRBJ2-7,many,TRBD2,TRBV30,CAWSARQLAGYYEQYF,TGTGCCTGGAGTGCTCGACAACTAGCGGGTTACTACGAGCAGTACTTC
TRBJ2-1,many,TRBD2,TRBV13,CASSLGAGGFYNEQFF,TGTGCCAGCAGCTTAGGAGCGGGAGGCTTCTACAATGAGCAGTTCTTC
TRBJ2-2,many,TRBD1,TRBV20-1,CSAQSSTGGNTGELFF,TGCAGTGCTCAGAGTTCGACAGGGGGAAACACCGGGGAGCTGTTTTTT
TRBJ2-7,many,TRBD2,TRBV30,CAWSVQSGRYEQYF,TGTGCCTGGAGTGTACAGAGCGGGAGGTACGAGCAGTACTTC
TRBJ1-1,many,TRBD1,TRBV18,CASSPGDRQTEAFF,TGTGCCAGCTCACCGGGGGACAGGCAAACTGAAGCTTTCTTT
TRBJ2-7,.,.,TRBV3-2,CASSRQDGNYEQYF,TGTGCCAGCAGCCGCCAGGACGGGAACTACGAGCAGTACTTC
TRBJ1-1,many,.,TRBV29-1,CSVGPDMNTEAFF,TGCAGCGTTGGGCCAGATATGAACACTGAAGCTTTCTTT
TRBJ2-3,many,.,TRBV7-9,CASTPLDATGVTDTQYF,TGTGCCAGCACCCCACTCGATGCCACGGGGGTCACAGATACGCAGTATTTT
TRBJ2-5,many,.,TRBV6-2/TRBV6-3,CASDYRPRETQYF,TGTGCCAGCGACTACAGGCCACGGGAGACCCAGTACTTC
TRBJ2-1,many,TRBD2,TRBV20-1,CSARDSLAGGGYNEQFF,TGCAGTGCTAGAGATAGCCTAGCGGGGGGAGGGTACAATGAGCAGTTCTTC
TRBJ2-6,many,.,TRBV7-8,CASSLPLGANVLTF,TGTGCCAGCAGCTTACCTCTTGGGGCCAACGTCCTGACTTTC
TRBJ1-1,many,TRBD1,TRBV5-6,CASSLRGPSEAFF,TGTGCCAGCAGCTTGAGGGGGCCCTCAGAAGCTTTCTTT
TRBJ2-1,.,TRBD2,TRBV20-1,CSARVGGSSYNEQFF,TGCAGTGCTAGAGTGGGAGGGAGCTCCTACAATGAGCAGTTCTTC
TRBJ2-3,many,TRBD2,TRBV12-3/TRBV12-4,CASSPLAGFGTDTQYF,TGTGCCAGCAGTCCTCTAGCGGGGTTCGGCACAGATACGCAGTATTTT
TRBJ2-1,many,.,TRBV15,CATSRSPDSNNEQFF,TGTGCCACCAGCAGATCCCCTGACAGTAACAATGAGCAGTTCTTC
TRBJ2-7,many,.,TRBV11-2,CASSLDHRRATYEQYF,TGTGCCAGCAGCTTAGATCATCGCAGGGCCACCTACGAGCAGTACTTC
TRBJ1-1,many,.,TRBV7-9,CASSLGLLNTEAFF,TGTGCCAGCAGCTTAGGGTTGTTGAACACTGAAGCTTTCTTT
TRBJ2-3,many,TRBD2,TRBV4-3,CASSQGTSGEGGTQYF,TGCGCCAGCAGCCAAGGGACTAGCGGGGAAGGGGGTACGCAGTATTTT
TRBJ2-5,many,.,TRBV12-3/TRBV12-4,CASSRTFQETQYF,TGTGCCAGCAGTCGGACGTTTCAAGAGACCCAGTACTTC
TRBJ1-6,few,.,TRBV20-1,CSAKKTENYNSPLHF,TGCAGTGCTAAAAAGACAGAAAACTATAATTCACCCCTCCACTTT
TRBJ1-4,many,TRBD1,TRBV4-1,CASSPRTGEWGLFF,TGCGCCAGCAGCCCCCGGACAGGGGAATGGGGACTGTTTTTT
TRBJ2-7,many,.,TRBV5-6,CASSLEGTSWEQYF,TGTGCCAGCAGCTTGGAAGGCACTTCTTGGGAGCAGTACTTC
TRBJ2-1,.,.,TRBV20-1,CGLSGPNEQFF,TGCGGTCTAAGCGGTCCCAATGAGCAGTTCTTC
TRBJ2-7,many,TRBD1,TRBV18,CASSPLPGQGMHEQYF,TGTGCCAGCTCACCATTACCGGGACAGGGGATGCACGAGCAGTACTTC
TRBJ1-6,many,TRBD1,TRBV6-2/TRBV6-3,CASSYRGRNSPLHF,TGTGCCAGCAGTTACAGGGGGCGAAATTCACCCCTCCACTTT
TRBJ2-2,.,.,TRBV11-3,CASSPRGPSAGNTGELFF,TGTGCCAGCAGCCCCCGAGGGCCTAGCGCGGGGAACACCGGGGAGCTGTTTTTT
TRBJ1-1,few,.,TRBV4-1,CASSQDGAETGLGEAFF,TGCGCCAGCAGCCAAGATGGGGCAGAGACTGGACTAGGTGAAGCTTTCTTT
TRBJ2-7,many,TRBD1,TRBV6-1,CASSGTGPPYEQYF,TGTGCCAGCAGTGGGACAGGGCCCCCCTACGAGCAGTACTTC
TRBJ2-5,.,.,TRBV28,CASSLNGQGQTQYF,TGTGCCAGCAGTTTGAACGGGCAGGGTCAGACCCAGTACTTC
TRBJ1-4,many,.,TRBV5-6,CASSTGPDEKLFF,TGTGCCAGCAGCACCGGACCGGATGAAAAACTGTTTTTT
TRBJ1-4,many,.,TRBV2,CASRPRLIHEKLFF,TGTGCCAGCAGGCCCAGGTTAATCCATGAAAAACTGTTTTTT
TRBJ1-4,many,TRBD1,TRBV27,CASSKYRGKGTNEKLFF,TGTGCCAGCAGTAAATACAGGGGAAAGGGTACTAATGAAAAACTGTTTTTT
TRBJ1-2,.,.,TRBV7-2,CASSLFTTTNYGYTF,TGTGCCAGCAGCTTATTCACAACAACTAACTATGGCTACACCTTC
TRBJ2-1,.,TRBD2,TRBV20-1,CSATTSGADRFF,TGCAGTGCTACGACTAGCGGGGCGGATCGGTTCTTC
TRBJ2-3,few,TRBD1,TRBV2,CASSDTGGGAQGTDTQYF,TGTGCCAGCAGTGACACAGGGGGCGGGGCCCAGGGGACAGATACGCAGTATTTT
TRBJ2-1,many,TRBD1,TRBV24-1,CATSVNRDRDYNEQFF,TGTGCCACCAGTGTAAACCGGGACAGGGATTACAATGAGCAGTTCTTC
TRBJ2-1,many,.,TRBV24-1,CATSDLLDNEQFF,TGTGCCACCAGTGATTTGCTTGACAATGAGCAGTTCTTC
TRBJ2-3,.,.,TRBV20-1,CSARDIVGGYTDTQYF,TGCAGTGCTAGAGACATAGTGGGGGGTTACACAGATACGCAGTATTTT
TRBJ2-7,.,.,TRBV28,CASSLVRGIQYEQYF,TGTGCCAGCAGTTTAGTCCGGGGAATACAGTACGAGCAGTACTTC
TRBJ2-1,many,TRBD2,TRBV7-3,CASSLIAGAGHNEQFF,TGTGCCAGCAGCTTGATAGCGGGAGCTGGCCACAATGAGCAGTTCTTC
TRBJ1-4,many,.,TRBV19,CASTEGTTAGRLFF,TGTGCCAGTACCGAGGGGACGACCGCCGGGCGACTGTTTTTT
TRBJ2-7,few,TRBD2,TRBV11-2,CASSPGGGPYYEQYF,TGTGCCAGCAGCCCTGGCGGGGGTCCTTACTACGAGCAGTACTTC
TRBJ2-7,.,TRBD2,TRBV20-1,CSAFSGGSFYEQYF,TGCAGTGCGTTTAGCGGCGGGAGTTTCTACGAGCAGTACTTC
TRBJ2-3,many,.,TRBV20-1,CSARPQGSSGTQYF,TGCAGTGCTAGACCCCAGGGATCCTCGGGTACGCAGTATTTT
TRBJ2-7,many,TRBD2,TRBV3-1,CASSQPGLAWYEQYF,TGTGCCAGCAGCCAACCGGGACTAGCTTGGTACGAGCAGTACTTC
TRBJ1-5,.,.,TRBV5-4,CASSLSGQPQHF,TGTGCCAGCAGTTTATCGGGCCAGCCCCAGCATTTT
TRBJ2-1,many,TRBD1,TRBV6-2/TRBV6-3,CASSYGTGEKFF,TGTGCCAGCAGTTACGGGACAGGGGAGAAGTTCTTC
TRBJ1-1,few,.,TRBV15,CATSREVYQHEAFF,TGTGCCACCAGCAGAGAGGTGTATCAGCATGAAGCTTTCTTT
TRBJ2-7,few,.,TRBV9,CASSVQTGSYEQYF,TGTGCCAGCAGCGTACAGACAGGCTCCTACGAGCAGTACTTC
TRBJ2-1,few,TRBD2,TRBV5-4,CASSLTSVYNEQFF,TGTGCCAGCAGCTTGACTAGCGTCTACAATGAGCAGTTCTTC
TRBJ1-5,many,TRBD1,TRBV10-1,CASSEGQGAWGNQPQHF,TGCGCCAGCAGTGAGGGCCAGGGGGCCTGGGGCAATCAGCCCCAGCATTTT